Below, one TCR beta chain is given with its context. The data originate from a study of T cell repertoires in ileal Crohn's disease. Produced via immunoSEQ multiplex PCR; TCRdb's table is partial and in-frame only. Of about 16,000 clones in the sample, about 92% were seen once. The CDR3 has 15 residues. CDR1 is LNHDA, CDR2 SQIVND, per germline (reference sequence). V gave up 6 bases and J gave up 1 base, with 16 bases separating them. The gene calls are TRBV19 and TRBJ2-7; D gene unclear. The sequence was collected from an adult with Crohn's disease. Sequencing input: ileal tissue. The CDR3 region is CASSFSVAASYEQYF. DNA for the CDR3: TGTGCCAGTAGCTTCTCGGTGGCAGCGTCCTACGAGCAGTACTTC.